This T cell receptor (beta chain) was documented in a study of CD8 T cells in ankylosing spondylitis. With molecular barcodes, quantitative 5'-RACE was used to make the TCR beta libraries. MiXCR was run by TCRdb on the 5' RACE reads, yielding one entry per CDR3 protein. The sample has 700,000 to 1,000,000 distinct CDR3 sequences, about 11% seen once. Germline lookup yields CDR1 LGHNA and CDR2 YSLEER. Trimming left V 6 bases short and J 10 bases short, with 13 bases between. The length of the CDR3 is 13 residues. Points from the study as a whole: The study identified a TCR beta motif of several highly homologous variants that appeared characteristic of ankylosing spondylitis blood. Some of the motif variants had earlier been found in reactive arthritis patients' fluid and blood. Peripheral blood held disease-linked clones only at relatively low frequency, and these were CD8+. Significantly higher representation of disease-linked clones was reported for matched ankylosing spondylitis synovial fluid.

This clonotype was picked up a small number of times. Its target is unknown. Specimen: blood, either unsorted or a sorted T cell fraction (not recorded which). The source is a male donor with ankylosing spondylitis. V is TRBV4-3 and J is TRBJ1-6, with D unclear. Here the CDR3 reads CASSQFVGSPLHF. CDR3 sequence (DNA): TGCGCCAGCAGTCAATTTGTAGGCTCACCCCTCCACTTT.